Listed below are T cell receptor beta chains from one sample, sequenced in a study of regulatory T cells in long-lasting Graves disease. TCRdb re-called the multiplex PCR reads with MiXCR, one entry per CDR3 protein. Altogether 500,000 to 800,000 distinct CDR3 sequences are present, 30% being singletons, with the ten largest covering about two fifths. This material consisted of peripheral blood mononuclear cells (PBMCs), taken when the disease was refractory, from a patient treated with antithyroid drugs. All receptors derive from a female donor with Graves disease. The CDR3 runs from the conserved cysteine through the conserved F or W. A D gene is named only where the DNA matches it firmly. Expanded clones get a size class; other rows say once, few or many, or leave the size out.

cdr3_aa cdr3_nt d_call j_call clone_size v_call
CSASVTGVAETQYF TGCAGTGCTAGTGTGACAGGGGTCGCGGAGACCCAGTACTTC TRBD1 TRBJ2-5 - TRBV20-1
CASRFGGLNSPLHF TGTGCCAGCAGGTTCGGGGGGCTTAATTCACCCCTCCACTTT - TRBJ1-6 many TRBV12-3/TRBV12-4
CASSPPGLAGVETQYF TGTGCCAGCAGCCCCCCGGGACTAGCGGGAGTGGAGACCCAGTACTTC TRBD2 TRBJ2-5 few TRBV11-2
CASRKTEGTQYF TGTGCCAGCAGGAAAACAGAGGGTACGCAGTATTTT - TRBJ2-3 - TRBV6-1
CASSEGRASGSLDTQYF TGCGCCAGCAGTGAGGGCCGGGCTAGCGGGAGTCTTGATACGCAGTATTTT TRBD2 TRBJ2-3 - TRBV10-2
CSAKGENQPQHF TGCAGTGCTAAGGGGGAGAATCAGCCCCAGCATTTT - TRBJ1-5 few TRBV20-1
CASSSTGLEQYF TGTGCCAGCAGCTCAACAGGGTTAGAGCAGTACTTC - TRBJ2-7 - TRBV11-3
CASSLEAGGPSGELFF TGTGCCAGCAGCTTGGAAGCCGGAGGGCCCTCCGGGGAGCTGTTTTTT - TRBJ2-2 few TRBV7-3
CSAVDPGGYTF TGCAGTGCTGTAGATCCGGGTGGCTACACCTTC - TRBJ1-2 - TRBV20-1
CASSSVLIGVGTEAFF TGTGCCAGCAGTTCCGTACTTATCGGGGTAGGCACTGAAGCTTTCTTT - TRBJ1-1 many TRBV28
CASTRRGLDYGYTF TGTGCCAGCACCCGGAGGGGTCTTGACTATGGCTACACCTTC - TRBJ1-2 many TRBV12-3/TRBV12-4
CASREGGNTEAFF TGTGCCAGCAGGGAGGGGGGGAACACTGAAGCTTTCTTT - TRBJ1-1 few TRBV6-1
CASSFTSGRETQYF TGTGCCAGCAGTTTCACTAGCGGGAGAGAGACCCAGTACTTC TRBD2 TRBJ2-5 many TRBV12-3/TRBV12-4
CASSDSSRNRLHEQYF TGTGCCAGCAGTGATTCCTCGAGGAATCGGTTGCACGAGCAGTACTTC - TRBJ2-7 few TRBV6-1
CATSRGGRGWTEAFF TGTGCCACCAGCAGAGGGGGACGGGGGTGGACTGAAGCTTTCTTT - TRBJ1-1 - TRBV15
CASTIDLGGYDSYEQYF TGTGCCAGCACCATCGATTTGGGGGGATATGACTCCTACGAGCAGTACTTC - TRBJ2-7 - TRBV12-3/TRBV12-4
CSGGQGYTGELFF TGCAGCGGAGGACAGGGATACACCGGGGAGCTGTTTTTT TRBD1 TRBJ2-2 - TRBV29-1
CASMYDLSYEQYF TGTGCCAGCATGTATGACCTCTCCTACGAGCAGTACTTC - TRBJ2-7 many TRBV6-2/TRBV6-3
CASSAGLAGVGSGANVLTF TGTGCCAGCAGCGCGGGACTAGCGGGAGTCGGTTCTGGGGCCAACGTCCTGACTTTC TRBD2 TRBJ2-6 - TRBV5-5
CASSLGTGIYNSPLHF TGTGCCAGCAGTTTAGGGACAGGGATCTATAATTCACCCCTCCACTTT TRBD1 TRBJ1-6 many TRBV12-3/TRBV12-4
CASSSPTGTTYEQYF TGTGCCAGCAGCTCCCCGACAGGTACTACCTACGAGCAGTACTTC - TRBJ2-7 - TRBV7-9
CASSLGPVRVGNQPQHF TGTGCCAGCAGCTTGGGACCGGTCCGGGTGGGCAATCAGCCCCAGCATTTT - TRBJ1-5 few TRBV5-8
CASSSGLAGGVAKNIQYF TGTGCCAGCAGCTCGGGACTAGCGGGAGGGGTGGCCAAAAACATTCAGTACTTC TRBD2 TRBJ2-4 few TRBV7-9
CASSRTADTQYF TGTGCCAGCAGCCGGACGGCAGATACGCAGTATTTT - TRBJ2-3 - TRBV11-2
CASSPDRGGNSPLHF TGTGCCAGCAGCCCTGACAGGGGGGGTAATTCACCCCTCCACTTT TRBD1 TRBJ1-6 - TRBV13
CASSDGNPTNEKLFF TGTGCCAGTAGTGACGGGAATCCAACTAATGAAAAACTGTTTTTT - TRBJ1-4 - TRBV19
CASSILTGGYSNQPQHF TGTGCCAGTAGTATTTTAACAGGGGGCTATAGCAATCAGCCCCAGCATTTT TRBD1 TRBJ1-5 - TRBV19
CASSLTFGGGQTQYF TGTGCCAGCAGCTTAACGTTCGGGGGTGGGCAGACCCAGTACTTC - TRBJ2-5 few TRBV7-3
CASSLGQGRHGYTF TGTGCCAGCAGCCTCGGACAGGGACGGCATGGCTACACCTTC TRBD1 TRBJ1-2 - TRBV12-3/TRBV12-4
CASLGGVKGCTF TGTGCCAGTCTAGGAGGGGTAAAAGGCTGCACCTTC - TRBJ1-2 - TRBV6-1